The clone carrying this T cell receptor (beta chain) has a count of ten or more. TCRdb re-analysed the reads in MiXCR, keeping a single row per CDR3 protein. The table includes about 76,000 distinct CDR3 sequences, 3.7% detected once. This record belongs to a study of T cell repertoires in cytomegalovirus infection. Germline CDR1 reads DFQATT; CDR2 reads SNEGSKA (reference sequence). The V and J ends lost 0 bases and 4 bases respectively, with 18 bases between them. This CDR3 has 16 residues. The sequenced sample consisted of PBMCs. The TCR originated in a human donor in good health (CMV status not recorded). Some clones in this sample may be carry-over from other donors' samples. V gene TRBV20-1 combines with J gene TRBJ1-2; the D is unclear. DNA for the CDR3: TGCAGTGCTAGAGATCCCGGACGACCAGTCGGCTATGGCTACACCTTC. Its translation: CSARDPGRPVGYGYTF.